Listed here are 15 T cell receptor beta chains from one sample, sequenced in a study of blood T cell repertoires in COVID-19. The data were produced by immunoSEQ multiplex PCR, yet TCRdb's version contains in-frame clones alone and is incomplete. Here the sample spans about 350,000 clones, roughly 90% being singletons. Sequencing was done on a sample of peripheral blood. These TCRs come from a young man with COVID-19, enrolled during active disease.

The CDR3 is CASSLVGGNYGYTF. CDR3 bases: TGTGCCAGCAGCTTAGTAGGCGGTAACTATGGCTACACCTTC. This chain connects TRBV7-2 to TRBJ1-2; D gene ambiguous. This CDR3 region has 14 residues. V was cut by 1 base and J by 1 base, with 7 bases left in between. Germline V gene data show CDR1 as SGHTA and CDR2 as FQGNSA.

V is TRBV2 and J is TRBJ2-7, with D possibly TRBD1 on 7 matching bases. There are 11 residues in the CDR3. V dropped 9 bases and J dropped 6 bases, with 12 bases sitting between them. Germline V lookup: CDR1 SNHLY, CDR2 FYNNEI. CDR3 in amino acids: CARLQGGEQYF. CDR3 nucleotides: TGTGCCAGACTGCAGGGGGGCGAGCAGTACTTC.

The genes are TRBV7-7 and TRBJ2-7; a possible D gene is TRBD1 (6 bases). The CDR3 is 15 amino acids. The V and J ends lost 0 bases and 2 bases respectively, with 11 bases between them. The V gene's germline CDR1 is SSHAT and CDR2 FNYEAQ (reference sequence). This chain's CDR3 is CASSLAPGHTYEQYF. The CDR3 coding sequence is TGTGCCAGCAGCTTAGCTCCGGGACACACCTACGAGCAGTACTTC.

This sequence joins TRBV4-1 and TRBJ2-7; D might be TRBD1 (6 bases). The CDR3 totals 15 residues. Trimming took off 0 bases at V and 8 bases at J, with 17 bases between the two ends. CDR1 and CDR2 from the germline V gene are MGHRA and YSYEKL. The CDR3 reads CASSQERTPGQKQYF. CDR3 in DNA: TGCGCCAGCAGCCAAGAACGTACACCGGGACAAAAGCAGTACTTC.

This clone occurred a few times. This chain joins TRBV7-9 and TRBJ1-2; TRBD1 might be the D (6 bases). Germline values: CDR1 SEHNR, CDR2 FQNEAQ (reference sequence). The CDR3 contains 16 residues. The V and J ends lost 1 base and 8 bases respectively, with 20 bases between them. CDR3 bases: TGTGCCAGCAGCTTAGAAGTAGGGACATACGGTTTGGGCTACACCTTC. Its translation is CASSLEVGTYGLGYTF.

This chain links TRBV5-4 with TRBJ1-4; 10 bases map to TRBD1. Germline V gene sequence: CDR1 SGHNT, CDR2 YYREEE (reference sequence). The V segment lost 4 bases and the J segment 6 bases; nucleotides outside the gene matches: 9. The CDR3 sequence is 16 residues long. The chain's CDR3 is CASSPGSGTGDEKLFF. DNA of the CDR3: TGTGCCAGCAGCCCTGGCTCCGGGACAGGGGATGAAAAACTGTTTTTT.

This chain links TRBV5-1 with TRBJ2-7, with TRBD2 identical over 10 bases. After removal of 6 bases from V and 1 base from J, the junction contained 4 bases not matched to a gene. The CDR3 is 14 residues long. Looked up from germline, CDR1 is SGHRS and CDR2 is YFSETQ. CDR3 coding DNA: TGCGCCAGCACTGGGACTAGCGTATCCTACGAGCAGTACTTC. Encoded protein: CASTGTSVSYEQYF.

V is TRBV5-1 and J is TRBJ1-2; the D gene is possibly TRBD1 (6 bases). CDR1 SGHRS and CDR2 YFSETQ come from the germline V gene. The ends were cut back, 3 bases at V and 2 bases at J, with 11 bases in the middle. The CDR3 has 14 amino acids. The CDR3 reads CASSSDQGNYGYTF. The CDR3, as DNA: TGCGCCAGCAGCTCAGACCAGGGGAACTATGGCTACACCTTC.

This chain joins TRBV4-3 and TRBJ2-7; the match to TRBD1 covers 7 bases. The J segment lost 0 bases and the V segment lost 8 bases, leaving 4 bases of the junction unmatched. The CDR3 spans 13 residues. Germline CDR1 reads LGHNA; CDR2 reads YSLEER. Here the CDR3 DNA reads TGCGCCAGCGGGACAGCGTCCTCCTACGAGCAGTACTTC. Its translation: CASGTASSYEQYF.

This clone has just a few counts. The chain carries TRBV27 and TRBJ2-2; a possible D gene is TRBD1 (5 bases). The V end lost 0 bases, the J end lost 2 bases, and 13 bases lay between the germline ends. The CDR3 is 17 amino acids. In germline, CDR1 is MNHEY, CDR2 SMNVEV (reference sequence). As DNA, the CDR3 is TGTGCCAGCAGTTTATCGATATGGCAGGGAAACACCGGGGAGCTGTTTTTT. Encoded protein: CASSLSIWQGNTGELFF.

This clone was seen once. The chain combines TRBV4-3 with TRBJ1-5; D unclear. Per the germline V gene, CDR1 is LGHNA and CDR2 is YSLEER. With 0 bases removed from V and 0 bases from J, the gap between germline ends came to 9 bases. The CDR3 has 16 residues. The CDR3: CASSQDAGYSNQPQHF. CDR3 DNA: TGCGCCAGCAGCCAAGATGCAGGATATAGCAATCAGCCCCAGCATTTT.

The chain uses TRBV6-5 and TRBJ1-1; TRBD1 matches 7 bases. Germline CDR1 and CDR2: MNHEY and SVGAGI. This CDR3 contains 14 residues. J was trimmed by 5 bases and V by 8 bases; bases with no gene match: 11. CDR3 nucleotides: TGTGCCAGCCTACTCCGAAGGGGGCTAACTGAAGCTTTCTTT. Protein: CASLLRRGLTEAFF.

The V call is TRBV19, the J call TRBJ2-4; 9 bases are a match to TRBD2. The CDR3 is made up of 19 amino acids. Germline V gene data show CDR1 as LNHDA and CDR2 as SQIVND (reference sequence). V shed 3 bases, J shed 2 bases, and the junction held 14 bases outside the gene matches. The CDR3 reads CASSISPLAGVGPKNIQYF. CDR3 sequence (DNA): TGTGCCAGTAGTATCTCGCCTTTAGCGGGAGTAGGACCCAAAAACATTCAGTACTTC.

The rearrangement uses TRBV9 and TRBJ1-6; TRBD1 might be the D (5 bases). With 0 bases removed from V and 7 bases from J, the gap between germline ends came to 17 bases. The CDR3 runs 17 residues. Germline V lookup: CDR1 SGDLS, CDR2 YYNGEE. DNA for the CDR3: TGTGCCAGCAGCGTAGATAAGAGGGGAGGGGAAAATTCACCCCTCCACTTT. This codes for CASSVDKRGGENSPLHF.

The chain combines TRBV19 with TRBJ1-2; unclear D gene. The germline V gene encodes CDR1 LNHDA and CDR2 SQIVND (reference sequence). V lost 5 bases, J lost 3 bases, and 10 bases lay in between. The CDR3 is made up of 13 amino acids. CDR3 protein: CASSWSGDYGYTF. The CDR3 DNA reads TGTGCCAGTAGTTGGTCAGGTGACTATGGCTACACCTTC.